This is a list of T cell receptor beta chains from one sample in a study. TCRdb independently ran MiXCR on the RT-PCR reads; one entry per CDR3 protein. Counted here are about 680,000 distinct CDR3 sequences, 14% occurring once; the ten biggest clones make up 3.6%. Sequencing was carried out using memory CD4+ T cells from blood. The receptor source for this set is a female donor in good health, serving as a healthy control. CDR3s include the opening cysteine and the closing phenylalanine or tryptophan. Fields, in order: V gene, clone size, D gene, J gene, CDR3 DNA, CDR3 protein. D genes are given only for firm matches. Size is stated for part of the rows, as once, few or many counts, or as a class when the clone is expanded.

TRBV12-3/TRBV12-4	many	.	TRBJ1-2	TGTGCCAGCAGCAGAAGCCGGGACGGTGGCTACACCTTC	CASSRSRDGGYTF
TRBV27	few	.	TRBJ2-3	TGTGCCAGCAGAGACGGACAGCTAAGGACAGATACGCAGTATTTT	CASRDGQLRTDTQYF
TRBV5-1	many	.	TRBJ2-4	TGCGCCAGCAACCTTCAGGGTGAAAACATTCAGTACTTC	CASNLQGENIQYF
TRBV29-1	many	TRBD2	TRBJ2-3	TGCAGCGTTGAAGGACTAGCCGACGACACAGATACGCAGTATTTT	CSVEGLADDTDTQYF
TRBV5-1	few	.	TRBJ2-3	TGCGCCAGCGCTAATTCTGGTCAGAGCACAGATACGCAGTATTTT	CASANSGQSTDTQYF
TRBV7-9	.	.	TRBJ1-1	TGTGCCAGCAGGCTAGAAGCGGGGAACACTGAAGCTTTCTTT	CASRLEAGNTEAFF
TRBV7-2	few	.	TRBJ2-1	TGTGCCAGCAGCTCCGCGGCGCGGCAGCACAATGAGCAGTTCTTC	CASSSAARQHNEQFF
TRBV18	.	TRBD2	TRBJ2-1	TGTGCCAGCTCACCGTCTAGCGGGAGTCGGTCCTACAATGAGCAGTTCTTC	CASSPSSGSRSYNEQFF
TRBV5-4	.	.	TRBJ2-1	TGTGCCAGCAGCTTGATACTGGACAGCCCAGTCAAAAACATTCAGTTCTTC	CASSLILDSPVKNIQFF
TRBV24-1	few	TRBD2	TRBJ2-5	TGTGCCACCAGTGACCCCCTTAGCGGGAGTTTAAGAGAGACCCAGTACTTC	CATSDPLSGSLRETQYF
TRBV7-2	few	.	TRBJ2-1	TGTGCCAGCAGCCCAAGGGTTTACAATGAGCAGTTCTTC	CASSPRVYNEQFF
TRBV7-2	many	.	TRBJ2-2	TGTGCCAGCAGCTACCCCAGCACCGGGGAGCTGTTTTTT	CASSYPSTGELFF
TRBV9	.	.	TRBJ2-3	TGTGCCAGCAGCGTAGCTATTGGGTATCAATACGCAGATACGCAGTATTTT	CASSVAIGYQYADTQYF
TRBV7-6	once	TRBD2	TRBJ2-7	TGTGCCAGCAGCACAACTAGCGGGAGGGCCAACGAGCAGTACTTC	CASSTTSGRANEQYF
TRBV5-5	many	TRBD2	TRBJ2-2	TGTGCCAGCAGCCGGACTAGCGACCTCACCGGGGAGCTGTTTTTT	CASSRTSDLTGELFF
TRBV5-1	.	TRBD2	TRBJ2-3	TGCGCCAGTGATAGGGGACTAGCGGGAGATACGCAGTATTTT	CASDRGLAGDTQYF
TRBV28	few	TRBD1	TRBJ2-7	TGTGCCAGCAGTCTCGGACAGGGGGCTAACGCGCAGTACTTC	CASSLGQGANAQYF